A selection of T cell receptor beta chains follows, all from one sample in a study of T cell repertoires in cytomegalovirus infection. No antigen has been assigned to these receptors. TCRdb called the reads again in MiXCR, with one record for every CDR3 protein. The repertoire consists of 340,000 or so distinct CDR3 sequences, with about 25% occurring once and the leading ten covering less than 15%. The source material was cultured PBMCs, sampled from culture after CMV antigen stimulation. The receptors were gathered from a human donor in good health (CMV status not recorded). Some clones in this sample may be carry-over from other donors' samples. CDR3s include the opening cysteine and the closing phenylalanine or tryptophan. A D gene is named only where the DNA matches it firmly. A clone size is listed for some rows: how often the clone was seen (once, few, many), or a class if it is expanded.

J gene | V gene | D gene | clone size | CDR3 protein | CDR3 DNA
TRBJ2-7 | TRBV2 | - | - | CASSFRSSYEQYF | TGTGCCAGCAGCTTTCGCTCGTCCTACGAGCAGTACTTC
TRBJ2-1 | TRBV11-2 | - | - | CASSLPVDNEQFF | TGTGCCAGCAGCCTCCCGGTGGACAATGAGCAGTTCTTC
TRBJ2-1 | TRBV4-1 | TRBD2 | - | CASSQDRTSGYNEQFF | TGCGCCAGCAGCCAAGACCGGACTAGCGGATACAATGAGCAGTTCTTC
TRBJ2-2 | TRBV9 | - | - | CASSVEIGELFF | TGTGCCAGCAGCGTAGAAATCGGGGAGCTGTTTTTT
TRBJ2-7 | TRBV4-3 | - | few | CASSRAPGARDEQYF | TGCGCCAGCAGCCGAGCCCCGGGGGCCCGGGACGAGCAGTACTTC
TRBJ2-4 | TRBV6-8 | - | - | CASSRPGAKNIQYF | TGTGCCAGCAGTAGACCTGGAGCCAAAAACATTCAGTACTTC
TRBJ2-3 | TRBV10-3 | - | few | CAISEREKSTDTQYF | TGTGCCATCAGTGAGAGGGAGAAAAGCACAGATACGCAGTATTTT
TRBJ1-2 | TRBV6-1 | TRBD1 | many | CASNPAGQGYQIYGYTF | TGTGCCAGCAACCCGGCAGGACAGGGGTACCAAATCTATGGCTACACCTTC
TRBJ2-7 | TRBV12-3/TRBV12-4 | TRBD1 | - | CASSPDRGGREQYF | TGTGCCAGCAGTCCGGACAGGGGGGGCCGGGAGCAGTACTTC
TRBJ1-4 | TRBV11-2 | - | few | CASSLKNVRQLNEKLFF | TGTGCCAGCAGCTTAAAAAATGTTCGGCAGCTCAATGAAAAACTGTTTTTT
TRBJ1-1 | TRBV7-2 | - | many | CASSMTHFMNTEAFF | TGTGCCAGCAGCATGACCCATTTCATGAACACTGAAGCTTTCTTT
TRBJ2-2 | TRBV7-9 | TRBD1 | - | CASSNPSDRSNTGELFF | TGTGCCAGCAGCAACCCGTCGGACAGGAGTAACACCGGGGAGCTGTTTTTT
TRBJ2-6 | TRBV7-8 | TRBD2 | few | CASSLAYGALAGHSGANVLTF | TGTGCCAGCAGCTTAGCTTATGGGGCCCTAGCGGGACACTCTGGGGCCAACGTCCTGACTTTC
TRBJ1-1 | TRBV5-4 | - | - | CASSFTRNTEAFF | TGTGCCAGCAGCTTTACCCGGAACACTGAAGCTTTCTTT
TRBJ2-3 | TRBV7-6 | TRBD2 | many | CASSLAISGRADDTQYF | TGTGCCAGCAGCTTAGCTATCAGCGGGAGGGCCGACGATACGCAGTATTTT
TRBJ2-2 | TRBV2 | - | - | CASSNRETGELFF | TGTGCCAGCTCCAATAGGGAAACCGGGGAGCTGTTTTTT
TRBJ1-1 | TRBV6-1 | TRBD1 | - | CASRPGQGARTEAFF | TGTGCCAGCAGGCCGGGACAGGGGGCGCGGACTGAAGCTTTCTTT
TRBJ1-1 | TRBV19 | - | - | CASSIIFAGGPEAFF | TGTGCCAGTAGTATCATCTTTGCCGGGGGCCCTGAAGCTTTCTTT
TRBJ2-3 | TRBV11-3 | - | medium-sized | CASSLSSTDTQYF | TGTGCCAGCAGCTTAAGTAGCACAGATACGCAGTATTTT
TRBJ2-3 | TRBV20-1 | TRBD2 | - | CSASGLAGGPSVPTDTQYF | TGCAGTGCTAGTGGACTAGCGGGAGGGCCCTCGGTTCCCACAGATACGCAGTATTTT
TRBJ1-3 | TRBV19 | - | - | CATMGPGASSGNTIYF | TGTGCCACCATGGGGCCAGGAGCCTCCTCTGGAAACACCATATATTTT
TRBJ2-3 | TRBV10-1 | TRBD2 | few | CASSAHALAGAGTQYF | TGCGCCAGCAGTGCCCACGCACTAGCGGGGGCAGGAACGCAGTATTTT
TRBJ2-3 | TRBV29-1 | TRBD1 | few | CSVEDRSGGDTQYF | TGCAGCGTTGAAGATAGGTCAGGGGGAGATACGCAGTATTTT
TRBJ2-3 | TRBV27 | - | - | CASRTGYTQYF | TGTGCCAGCAGGACGGGGTATACGCAGTATTTT
TRBJ2-1 | TRBV7-9 | - | few | CASSHSADSYNEQFF | TGTGCCAGCAGCCACAGCGCAGACTCCTACAATGAGCAGTTCTTC
TRBJ2-1 | TRBV11-2 | TRBD2 | few | CASSPLSGSSYNEQFF | TGTGCCAGCAGCCCTCTAAGCGGGAGCTCCTACAATGAGCAGTTCTTC
TRBJ1-2 | TRBV6-5 | TRBD1 | - | CASSYSGQGSGYTF | TGTGCCAGCAGTTACTCGGGACAGGGGAGTGGCTACACCTTC
TRBJ2-4 | TRBV19 | - | few | CASSSGTYKNIQYF | TGTGCCAGTAGTAGCGGGACCTACAAAAACATTCAGTACTTC
TRBJ2-7 | TRBV19 | TRBD2 | - | CASSRPGTSHHEQYF | TGTGCCAGTAGTAGACCCGGGACTAGCCACCACGAGCAGTACTTC
TRBJ1-6 | TRBV14 | TRBD1 | - | CASSHRTGGYNSPLHF | TGTGCCAGCAGCCACCGGACAGGGGGCTATAATTCACCCCTCCACTTT
TRBJ2-1 | TRBV12-3/TRBV12-4 | - | - | CASSPRERRNYNEQFF | TGTGCCAGCAGCCCTCGTGAGCGGAGAAACTACAATGAGCAGTTCTTC
TRBJ2-1 | TRBV7-3 | TRBD2 | - | CASSRNPGGYNEQFF | TGTGCCAGCAGCCGAAACCCGGGGGGGTACAATGAGCAGTTCTTC
TRBJ2-3 | TRBV14 | - | few | CASSQTGLWGDTQYF | TGTGCCAGCAGCCAGACGGGACTCTGGGGGGATACGCAGTATTTT
TRBJ2-3 | TRBV4-1 | - | few | CASSQDSYPTDTQYF | TGCGCCAGCAGCCAAGACTCCTACCCCACAGATACGCAGTATTTT
TRBJ2-2 | TRBV7-2 | TRBD2 | many | CASRPGLYTGELFF | TGTGCCAGCAGGCCGGGACTATACACCGGGGAGCTGTTTTTT
TRBJ1-1 | TRBV7-2 | TRBD1 | many | CASSLDPLDTGANTEAFF | TGTGCCAGCAGCTTAGATCCCCTGGATACAGGGGCAAACACTGAAGCTTTCTTT
TRBJ2-2 | TRBV6-2/TRBV6-3 | - | - | CASSLRDQNTGELFF | TGTGCCAGCAGTCTCCGGGACCAGAACACCGGGGAGCTGTTTTTT
TRBJ1-5 | TRBV6-2/TRBV6-3 | - | few | CASSSGEPQHF | TGTGCCAGCAGTTCCGGGGAGCCCCAGCATTTT
TRBJ1-3 | TRBV6-6 | TRBD1 | - | CASSYSVGQAQSGNTIYF | TGTGCCAGCAGTTACTCCGTTGGACAGGCCCAATCTGGAAACACCATATATTTT
TRBJ1-1 | TRBV7-8 | - | many | CASSRLTNTEAFF | TGTGCCAGCAGCAGACTGACAAACACTGAAGCTTTCTTT
TRBJ1-2 | TRBV5-1 | - | few | CASSLAQGDGYTF | TGCGCCAGCAGCTTGGCCCAGGGAGATGGCTACACCTTC
TRBJ2-5 | TRBV27 | TRBD1 | - | CASSLFGRGRMETQYF | TGTGCCAGCAGTTTATTCGGCAGGGGGCGCATGGAGACCCAGTACTTC
TRBJ1-5 | TRBV7-2 | - | few | CASSLEFYQPQHF | TGTGCCAGCAGCTTAGAATTCTATCAGCCCCAGCATTTT
TRBJ2-7 | TRBV11-2 | TRBD2 | few | CASSPQGLAGVGEQYF | TGTGCCAGCAGCCCACAGGGACTAGCGGGAGTTGGCGAGCAGTACTTC
TRBJ2-5 | TRBV5-6 | - | few | CASSPTLAHQETQYF | TGTGCCAGCAGCCCCACCTTGGCCCACCAAGAGACCCAGTACTTC
TRBJ1-5 | TRBV5-6 | - | few | CASSQWGGNQPQHF | TGTGCCAGCAGCCAATGGGGTGGAAATCAGCCCCAGCATTTT
TRBJ2-3 | TRBV19 | TRBD2 | few | CASSIITSGRDTQYF | TGTGCCAGTAGTATAATTACTAGCGGGCGAGATACGCAGTATTTT
TRBJ2-6 | TRBV7-9 | - | few | CASTGGTPGANVLTF | TGTGCCAGCACGGGCGGGACCCCTGGGGCCAACGTCCTGACTTTC
TRBJ2-5 | TRBV7-2 | TRBD2 | - | CASSSGYSGRARETQYF | TGTGCCAGCAGCTCAGGTTATAGCGGGAGGGCCCGAGAGACACAGTACTTC
TRBJ1-2 | TRBV7-2 | - | many | CASSPTRGLMVMDGYTF | TGTGCCAGCAGCCCGACGCGGGGACTGATGGTAATGGATGGCTACACCTTC
TRBJ2-1 | TRBV7-2 | - | many | CASSSPLDLASYNEQFF | TGTGCCAGCAGCTCACCCCTGGACCTCGCCTCCTACAATGAGCAGTTCTTC
TRBJ2-3 | TRBV7-8 | TRBD2 | many | CASSLVLAGVKDTQYF | TGTGCCAGCAGCTTAGTTTTAGCGGGAGTAAAAGATACGCAGTATTTT
TRBJ2-1 | TRBV6-2/TRBV6-3 | - | few | CASTNPVLAWGSEQFF | TGTGCCAGCACCAACCCGGTCCTAGCATGGGGATCTGAGCAGTTCTTC
TRBJ2-2 | TRBV27 | - | - | CASTKLSTGGELFF | TGTGCCAGCACCAAGTTGAGTACCGGCGGGGAGCTGTTTTTT
TRBJ2-7 | TRBV7-2 | TRBD2 | many | CASSLTLAAYEQYF | TGTGCCAGCAGCTTAACTCTAGCGGCCTACGAGCAGTACTTC